These 2 T cell receptor beta chains came from one sample sequenced in a study of spatial heterogeneity in lung cancer. Study-level findings and limits: The number of expanded tumor alpha and beta chains correlated with mutation number.

MiXCR was run by TCRdb on the 5' RACE reads, yielding one entry per CDR3 protein. The sample contains thousands of distinct CDR3 sequences, roughly a tenth of which appear only once. The antigens of these receptors remain unknown. Stated time point: sample taken at primary tumor resection. This specimen was lung tumor tissue, taken at surgery. These receptors were taken from a male donor with early-stage non-small cell lung cancer.

This clonotype showed up many times. The chain combines TRBV7-3 with TRBJ2-3; 9 nucleotides match TRBD1. This CDR3 contains 16 residues. The J segment lost 2 bases and the V segment lost 4 bases, leaving 7 bases of the junction unmatched. Germline loops: CDR1 SGHTA, CDR2 FQGTGA. The DNA for the CDR3 is TGTGCCAGCAGCTCCTCACAGGGGGCTGACACAGATACGCAGTATTTT. Amino acid sequence: CASSSSQGADTDTQYF.

This clonotype was counted ten times or more. The chain uses TRBV7-2 and TRBJ2-7; a possible D gene is TRBD2 (6 bases). V lost 6 bases, J lost 5 bases, and 20 bases lay in between. Germline V gives CDR1 SGHTA, CDR2 FQGNSA. The length of the CDR3 is 15 residues. CDR3 in DNA: TGTGCCAGCAGGGCAACTAGCCTGGCTCCCCACGAGCAGTACTTC. Protein sequence: CASRATSLAPHEQYF.